These 27 T cell receptor beta chains were sequenced from one sample in a study of shared clonotypes between healthy human individuals (TCRdb year 2020). The library was produced with the immunoSEQ multiplex PCR assay. TCRdb mirrors the immuneACCESS table, restricted to in-frame sequences. Some clones are absent from its copies; in checked studies, under half trace to an unresolved V gene, and the reason for the others is unknown. This sample has fewer than 350,000 clones in its table, and roughly 91% of those were observed once. The ten largest clones represent about 17% of the sample. The sequenced material came from memory CD8+ T cells sorted from blood. Interpreted using the paper, the cell subset or site label stands for: CD45RO+ cells pooled with CCR7-negative TemRA cells. These receptors originate from a man between 18 and 29 years old in good health.

V and J are TRBV4-1 and TRBJ1-5; D is unresolved. The germline CDR1 and CDR2 sequences are MGHRA and YSYEKL. Trimming pared 3 bases from V and 5 bases from J, leaving 11 bases between. The CDR3 has 14 residues. CDR3 nucleotide sequence: TGCGCCAGCAGCCAGGACCGGGTCGATCAGCCCCAGCATTTT. Encoded protein: CASSQDRVDQPQHF.

The chain links TRBV29-1 to TRBJ1-2; D gene ambiguous. In germline, CDR1 is SQVTM, CDR2 ANQGSEA. The CDR3 sequence is 11 residues long. The V end was cut by 7 bases, the J end by 0 bases, with 6 bases between. This chain's CDR3 is CSATTNYGYTF. DNA of the CDR3: TGCAGCGCAACGACTAACTATGGCTACACCTTC.

The rearrangement uses TRBV5-1 and TRBJ2-6, with unresolved D. From germline, CDR1 is SGHRS and CDR2 YFSETQ. This CDR3 has 19 amino acids. Trimming took 0 bases from V and 4 from J, leaving 20 bases between them. CDR3 amino acids: CASSLETPETWIGANVLTF. As DNA, the CDR3 is TGCGCCAGCAGCTTGGAAACCCCGGAAACGTGGATCGGGGCCAACGTCCTGACTTTC.

The V gene is TRBV27, the J gene TRBJ1-5; TRBD1 agrees at 7 bases. Germline V lookup: CDR1 MNHEY, CDR2 SMNVEV (reference sequence). The J segment lost 7 bases and the V segment lost 5 bases, leaving 8 bases of the junction unmatched. The CDR3 consists of 14 residues. Written as DNA, the CDR3 is TGTGCCAGCAGTCAACAGGGGATCTTCCAGCCCCAGCATTTT. This gives the protein CASSQQGIFQPQHF.

V and J are TRBV29-1 and TRBJ2-7; the match to TRBD1 covers 8 bases. The CDR3 contains 13 residues. In germline, CDR1 is SQVTM, CDR2 ANQGSEA. The V gene end was trimmed by 6 bases and the J gene end by 0 bases; junction bases not matched to a gene: 4. This CDR3 is CSVPDRDSYEQYF. The DNA for the CDR3 is TGCAGCGTCCCGGACAGGGACTCCTACGAGCAGTACTTC.

Comment on this clone: Possible read error: a much larger clone is one base away. This chain links TRBV30 with TRBJ2-1; no firm D call. The CDR3 sequence is 10 residues long. Trimming pared 1 base from V and 8 bases from J, leaving 3 bases between. CDR1 is GTSNPN, CDR2 SVGIG, per germline (reference sequence). CDR3 sequence: CAWSDHEQFF. Here the CDR3 DNA reads TGTGCCTGGAGTGACCATGAGCAGTTCTTC.

J is TRBJ1-2 and V is TRBV6-1, with D uncertain. Between the trimmed V and J ends, which lost 0 bases and 1 base, there was a span of 6 bases. CDR1 is MNHNS, CDR2 SASEGT, per germline. CDR3 length: 14 residues. This CDR3 reads CASSEALGNYGYTF. The CDR3 coding sequence is TGTGCCAGCAGTGAAGCGTTAGGTAACTATGGCTACACCTTC.

The rearrangement links TRBV5-1 to TRBJ2-5; D uncertain. The CDR3 is 12 residues long. V was clipped by 0 bases and J by 1 base, with 1 base between them. Germline V gene data show CDR1 as SGHRS and CDR2 as YFSETQ. CDR3 sequence: CASSLGQETQYF. Written as DNA, the CDR3 is TGCGCCAGCAGCTTGGGCCAAGAGACCCAGTACTTC.

In the case of this clone: This sample also contains other DNA sequences that code for the same CDR3. This chain connects TRBV4-1 to TRBJ2-1; D ambiguous. Germline V CDR1 and CDR2: MGHRA, YSYEKL. The V and J ends lost 0 bases and 1 base respectively, with 4 bases between them. The CDR3 loop spans 14 amino acids. CDR3 in DNA: TGCGCCAGCAGCCAAGACCGGTCCTACAATGAGCAGTTCTTC. Its protein product is CASSQDRSYNEQFF.

The gene calls are TRBV9 and TRBJ2-7; weak D call: TRBD2 (5 bases). Germline V gene sequence: CDR1 SGDLS, CDR2 YYNGEE. V lost 0 bases, J lost 3 bases, and 13 bases lay in between. The CDR3 is 15 residues long. CDR3 amino acids: CASSVGVGENYEQYF. The CDR3 region has the DNA TGTGCCAGCAGCGTAGGGGTCGGGGAAAACTACGAGCAGTACTTC.

The chain is built from TRBV5-1 and TRBJ2-3; D is undetermined. With 0 bases removed from V and 6 bases from J, the gap between germline ends came to 8 bases. Germline V gives CDR1 SGHRS, CDR2 YFSETQ. This CDR3 spans 13 amino acids. The CDR3 DNA follows: TGCGCCAGCAGCTTGGCCAGGTTGGATACGCAGTATTTT. Protein sequence: CASSLARLDTQYF.

The rearrangement links TRBV9 to TRBJ2-7; 9 bases map to TRBD1. The CDR3 loop spans 14 amino acids. CDR1 and CDR2 from the germline V gene are SGDLS and YYNGEE. V shed 7 bases, J shed 4 bases, and the junction held 9 bases outside the gene matches. The CDR3 sequence: CASAEGTGWYEQYF. DNA for the CDR3: TGTGCCAGCGCGGAGGGGACAGGGTGGTACGAGCAGTACTTC.

The chain employs TRBV27 and TRBJ2-7; D call uncertain. The CDR3 extends over 13 amino acids. Germline assignment: CDR1 MNHEY and CDR2 SMNVEV (reference sequence). V lost 6 bases and J 0 bases, leaving 9 bases between the germline ends. CDR3 loop: CASRQTFSYEQYF. The CDR3, as DNA: TGTGCCAGCAGACAGACTTTCTCCTACGAGCAGTACTTC.

The V and J genes are TRBV7-9 and TRBJ2-7; unclear D gene. The CDR3 contains 14 residues. V shed 8 bases and J shed 4 bases, with 18 bases lying between them. The germline V gene encodes CDR1 SEHNR and CDR2 FQNEAQ (reference sequence). The CDR3 spells CASGQNSDLYEQYF. The CDR3 nucleotides read TGTGCCAGCGGTCAAAACTCGGACCTTTACGAGCAGTACTTC.

The J gene is TRBJ2-7, the V gene TRBV9; 8 nucleotides match TRBD2. With 5 bases clipped from V and 3 bases from J, the junction kept 7 bases outside the gene matches. CDR1 is SGDLS and CDR2 is YYNGEE in the germline V gene. The length of the CDR3 is 14 residues. The CDR3 region is CASSTGRDGYEQYF. CDR3 nucleotides: TGTGCCAGCAGTACCGGGAGGGACGGCTACGAGCAGTACTTC.

V gene TRBV10-1 combines with J gene TRBJ2-2; 7 nucleotides line up with TRBD1. Germline trimming cut 4 bases from V and 0 bases from J; bases unmatched to any gene: 2. This CDR3 region has 15 residues. The germline V gene encodes CDR1 WNHNN and CDR2 SYGVQD (reference sequence). CDR3 DNA: TGCGCCAGCAGTGGGGGACAGCCGAACACCGGGGAGCTGTTTTTT. Amino acids: CASSGGQPNTGELFF.

Here the CDR3 DNA reads TGTGCCAGCAGCGCGGTCGCCCCTGGGTCACCCCTCCACTTT. The encoded protein is CASSAVAPGSPLHF. The genes are TRBV27 and TRBJ1-6; D remains ambiguous. Germline assignment: CDR1 MNHEY and CDR2 SMNVEV (reference sequence). The CDR3 has 14 amino acids. V was trimmed by 6 bases and J by 10 bases, leaving 16 bases between them.

The chain uses TRBV5-5 and TRBJ2-7; D tentatively reads TRBD1 or TRBD2 (5 bases each). The CDR3 extends over 13 amino acids. Trimming cost V 5 bases and J 5 bases, with 14 bases left between them. The germline V gene has CDR1 SGHKS and CDR2 YYEKEE (reference sequence). The CDR3 DNA sequence: TGTGCCAGCAGAACCGGGACCGAGCACGAGCAGTACTTC. This encodes CASRTGTEHEQYF.

In nucleotides, the CDR3 is TGTGCCAGCAGCTTAGTTGGGGACTCCTACGAGCAGTACTTC. It specifies CASSLVGDSYEQYF. The genes are TRBV7-9 and TRBJ2-7, with D unresolved. CDR3 size: 14 residues. V was shortened by 1 base and J by 0 bases, with 7 bases between the two germline ends. Per the germline V gene, CDR1 is SEHNR and CDR2 is FQNEAQ (reference sequence).

The rearrangement joins TRBV5-6 to TRBJ1-1, with D possibly matching TRBD1 (5 bases). The V end was cut by 2 bases, the J end by 0 bases, with 23 bases between. The CDR3 runs 19 residues. Per germline, CDR1 SGHDT and CDR2 YYEEEE. Here the CDR3 reads CASSFRIETTVDMNTEAFF. The CDR3 DNA reads as TGTGCCAGCAGCTTTCGCATCGAAACGACAGTTGACATGAACACTGAAGCTTTCTTT.

This chain joins TRBV28 and TRBJ1-1, with 7 bases matching TRBD1. V lost 8 bases to trimming and J lost 4 bases; unmatched junction nucleotides: 10. The CDR3 spans 14 residues. CDR1 and CDR2 (germline): MDHEN, SYDVKM. CDR3 sequence reads: CASGGPTGPTEAFF. The CDR3 nucleotides are TGTGCCAGCGGCGGACCGACAGGGCCCACTGAAGCTTTCTTT.

The chain combines TRBV27 with TRBJ2-1; no reliable D call. Trimming pared 4 bases from V and 0 bases from J, leaving 10 bases between. The germline V gene has CDR1 MNHEY and CDR2 SMNVEV (reference sequence). The CDR3 totals 15 residues. CDR3 in amino acids: CASSYDSSSYNEQFF. In nucleotides, the CDR3 is TGTGCCAGCAGTTACGATAGTAGCTCCTACAATGAGCAGTTCTTC.

J is TRBJ2-7 and V is TRBV7-8; no definite D call. Germline V CDR1 and CDR2: SGHVS, FQNEAQ. The CDR3 covers 13 residues. The V end lost 2 bases, the J end lost 3 bases, and 8 bases lay between the germline ends. DNA of the CDR3: TGTGCCAGCAGCTTAACCAACCACTACGAGCAGTACTTC. Translated: CASSLTNHYEQYF.

This clone showed up just a few times. The rearrangement links TRBV13 to TRBJ2-7; 11 positions match TRBD2. There are 15 residues in the CDR3. Germline V lookup: CDR1 PRHDT, CDR2 FYEKMQ (reference sequence). Trimming at V came to 5 bases and at J to 5 bases, leaving 8 bases not matched to a gene. CDR3 loop: CASSRTSGSRDEQYF. DNA for the CDR3: TGTGCCAGCAGCCGCACTAGCGGGAGTAGAGACGAGCAGTACTTC.

This clone came up many times. This rearrangement joins TRBV4-1 to TRBJ1-1; perhaps TRBD1 as D (5 bases). Looked up from germline, CDR1 is MGHRA and CDR2 is YSYEKL. The CDR3 is 16 residues long. V was shortened by 3 bases and J by 1 base, with 15 bases between the two germline ends. DNA of the CDR3: TGCGCCAGCAGCCAGGTCCCCCCGGGGGGGAACACTGAAGCTTTCTTT. Its protein product is CASSQVPPGGNTEAFF.

The chain carries TRBV10-3 and TRBJ2-2; a weak D match, TRBD1 (7 bases). V lost 5 bases, J lost 4 bases, and 11 bases lay in between. The V gene's germline CDR1 is ENHRY and CDR2 SYGVKD. The CDR3 covers 14 residues. The CDR3 here is CAISLQGGTGELFF. CDR3 sequence (DNA): TGTGCCATCAGTCTTCAGGGGGGCACCGGGGAGCTGTTTTTT.

The chain employs TRBV5-6 and TRBJ2-7, with a weak D call TRBD1 (6 bases). This CDR3 has 13 residues. The V and J ends lost 4 bases and 3 bases respectively, with 11 bases between them. Per germline, CDR1 SGHDT and CDR2 YYEEEE. The DNA for the CDR3 is TGTGCCAGCAGCCGAACAGGGCTCTACGAGCAGTACTTC. As protein: CASSRTGLYEQYF.